These 21 T cell receptor beta chains share one sample of origin, sequenced in a study of blood T cells in healthy people across ages. A J-beta primer mix and a sample-barcoded 5' primer were used in a second PCR of about 7 to 12 cycles. TCRdb used MiXCR to reprocess the 5' RACE reads, holding one entry per CDR3 protein. The table records about 930,000 distinct CDR3 sequences, around 29% of them present only once. These data were also reused for a study on T cells of mothers and their children.

Sequenced material: blood. The receptors were sampled from a woman in her 40s in good health.

This clonotype was detected ten times or more. J is TRBJ2-7 and V is TRBV4-2, with D possibly matching TRBD2 (5 bases). The CDR3 runs to 15 residues. CDR1 and CDR2 from the germline V gene are LGHNA and YNFKEQ. V lost 3 bases and J lost 0, with 12 bases in between. The CDR3 coding sequence is TGTGCCAGCAGCCAGGACTGGGCTAGCTCCTACGAGCAGTACTTC. It codes for CASSQDWASSYEQYF.

This clonotype was observed at least ten times. V is TRBV7-9 and J is TRBJ2-7; D gene uncertain. V gave up 5 bases and J gave up 6 bases, with 11 bases separating them. CDR1 SEHNR and CDR2 FQNEAQ come from the germline V gene (reference sequence). The CDR3 spans 12 residues. The CDR3 region is CASSVNVVEQYF. Here the CDR3 DNA reads TGTGCCAGCAGCGTAAATGTGGTCGAGCAGTACTTC.

Only a few counts were recorded for this clonotype. This sequence joins TRBV27 and TRBJ1-5, with D possibly TRBD1 on 6 matching bases. The V and J ends lost 5 bases and 0 bases respectively, with 14 bases between them. CDR3 length: 16 amino acids. CDR1 and CDR2 from the germline V gene are MNHEY and SMNVEV (reference sequence). In DNA, the CDR3 is TGTGCCAGCAGTCAAGGGGGGGGGATTAGCAATCAGCCCCAGCATTTT. Amino acid sequence: CASSQGGGISNQPQHF.

The rearrangement joins TRBV13 to TRBJ2-5, with unresolved D. The CDR3 length is 14 residues. V dropped 3 bases and J dropped 1 base, with 9 bases sitting between them. From germline, CDR1 is PRHDT and CDR2 FYEKMQ (reference sequence). The CDR3 loop reads CASSFPVVQETQYF. CDR3 nucleotide sequence: TGTGCCAGCAGCTTCCCGGTCGTCCAAGAGACCCAGTACTTC.

V gene TRBV20-1 combines with J gene TRBJ1-2; D ambiguous. Germline lookup yields CDR1 DFQATT and CDR2 SNEGSKA (reference sequence). The CDR3 sequence is 13 residues long. Trimming took off 6 bases at V and 0 bases at J, with 11 bases between the two ends. The CDR3 region has the DNA TGCAGTGCCAGCGTCGGCACTAACTATGGCTACACCTTC. It specifies CSASVGTNYGYTF.

The chain employs TRBV7-3 and TRBJ2-1; 8 bases agree with TRBD2. With 0 bases clipped from V and 6 bases from J, the junction kept 7 bases outside the gene matches. CDR1 is SGHTA and CDR2 is FQGTGA in the germline V gene. The CDR3 is made up of 16 amino acids. In DNA, the CDR3 is TGTGCCAGCAGCTTAACCGGGACTAGAAGTCGCAATGAGCAGTTCTTC. Its protein product is CASSLTGTRSRNEQFF.

This clonotype was detected a few times. The junction and the germline gene differ at one end; a read error may be behind it. This chain connects TRBV12-3 or TRBV12-4 to TRBJ1-1; the D is unclear. CDR3 size: 14 residues. The CDR3 loop is CVSSLHLNLPEAFF. The CDR3 DNA is TGTGTCAGCAGTCTCCATTTAAATTTACCTGAAGCTTTCTTT.

This chain connects TRBV7-2 to TRBJ1-4; D is unclear. Looked up from germline, CDR1 is SGHTA and CDR2 is FQGNSA. Trimming took off 6 bases at V and 8 bases at J, with 13 bases between the two ends. The CDR3 sequence is 13 residues long. This CDR3 reads CASSWEGKEKLFF. The CDR3 DNA follows: TGTGCCAGCAGTTGGGAAGGGAAAGAAAAACTGTTTTTT.

This clonotype was recorded a few times. The chain employs TRBV20-1 and TRBJ2-3; the D is unclear. The germline gives CDR1 DFQATT, CDR2 SNEGSKA (reference sequence). The CDR3 loop spans 11 amino acids. V shed 6 bases and J shed 9 bases, with 13 bases lying between them. CDR3 loop: CSAPLLETQYF. The DNA for the CDR3 is TGCAGTGCCCCCCTCCTAGAGACGCAGTATTTT.

This clonotype showed up many times. CDR3 residues: CSVGDWGTSGGAYEQYF. In DNA, the CDR3 is TGCAGCGTTGGGGACTGGGGGACTAGCGGGGGGGCCTACGAGCAGTACTTC. The rearrangement joins TRBV29-1 to TRBJ2-7, with 16 positions matching TRBD2. Germline V gives CDR1 SQVTM, CDR2 ANQGSEA. Trimming cost V 4 bases and J 2 bases; bases outside gene matches: 8. This CDR3 has 17 residues.

This chain links TRBV6-5 with TRBJ2-6; 8 nucleotides match TRBD2. Germline lookup yields CDR1 MNHEY and CDR2 SVGAGI. With 0 bases clipped from V and 2 bases from J, the junction kept 3 bases outside the gene matches. The CDR3 totals 17 residues. The CDR3 sequence: CASSYSYSGAGANVLTF. CDR3 bases: TGTGCCAGCAGTTACTCCTATAGCGGGGCTGGGGCCAACGTCCTGACTTTC.

The chain couples TRBV20-1 to TRBJ1-1; no firm D call. The length of the CDR3 is 16 residues. Germline V gene sequence: CDR1 DFQATT, CDR2 SNEGSKA (reference sequence). V shed 5 bases and J shed 6 bases, with 25 bases lying between them. CDR3 bases: TGCAGTGCTGATTACGGTGGATCGGTCGGTAACGCTGAAGCTTTCTTT. Its protein is CSADYGGSVGNAEAFF.

V is TRBV15 and J is TRBJ1-6; 7 bases line up with TRBD1. With 2 bases clipped from V and 10 bases from J, the junction kept 8 bases outside the gene matches. This CDR3 has 15 residues. Germline V CDR1 and CDR2: LNHNV, YYDKDF (reference sequence). The CDR3 nucleotides read TGTGCCACCAGCAGATTAGGGGACAGAGACTCACCCCTCCACTTT. Translation: CATSRLGDRDSPLHF.

This clonotype was observed at least ten times. V usage is TRBV27 and J usage is TRBJ2-7; 7 nucleotides match TRBD2. This CDR3 is 14 amino acids long. Germline V gene data show CDR1 as MNHEY and CDR2 as SMNVEV (reference sequence). The J segment lost 0 bases and the V segment lost 3 bases, leaving 2 bases of the junction unmatched. CDR3 sequence (DNA): TGTGCCAGCAGTTTTGCGGGAGCCTCCTACGAGCAGTACTTC. Its protein is CASSFAGASYEQYF.

This clonotype was counted a few times. The chain carries TRBV28 and TRBJ2-3, with 7 bases matching TRBD1. With V trimmed by 2 bases and J by 6 bases, 5 bases remained unmatched. The CDR3 runs 14 residues. Germline V gene data show CDR1 as MDHEN and CDR2 as SYDVKM. In DNA, the CDR3 is TGTGCCAGCAGTTTACAGACAGGGCGGGATACGCAGTATTTT. It yields the protein CASSLQTGRDTQYF. The variable domain in full, completed from reference TRBV28 and TRBJ2-3, reads DVKVTQSSRYLVKRTGEKVFLECVQDMDHENMFWYRQDPGLGLRLIYFSYDVKMKEKGDIPEGYSVSREKKERFSLILESASTNQTSMYLCASSLQTGRDTQYFGPGTRLTVL.

This clonotype occurred a few times. One end of the junction varies from germline; a read error may be responsible. The chain recombines TRBV6-5 with TRBJ2-7; a weak D match, TRBD2 (5 bases). The CDR3 has 14 amino acids. Germline V gives CDR1 MNHEY, CDR2 SVGAGI. For the CDR3, the DNA is TGTGGCAGCAGTTACGATGGGAGCTCCTACGAGCAGTACTTC. Its translation: CGSSYDGSSYEQYF.

This clonotype showed up just a few times. The chain recombines TRBV7-2 with TRBJ2-3, with a tentative D call TRBD2 (6 bases). Germline CDR1 SGHTA, CDR2 FQGNSA. CDR3 length equals 14 residues. V dropped 1 base and J dropped 5 bases, with 10 bases sitting between them. This CDR3 reads CASSLGLELDTQYF. DNA of the CDR3: TGTGCCAGCAGCTTAGGACTAGAACTAGATACGCAGTATTTT.

Many counts were recorded for this clonotype. The V and J genes are TRBV27 and TRBJ1-2; weak D call: TRBD1 (6 bases). CDR1 is MNHEY and CDR2 is SMNVEV in the germline V gene (reference sequence). Trimming cost V 3 bases and J 8 bases, with 16 bases left between them. This CDR3 is built from 14 residues. The CDR3 bases are TGTGCCAGCAGTTTCGGTGGGCAGGGGAGCGGCTACACCTTC. Protein sequence: CASSFGGQGSGYTF.

The rearrangement uses TRBV14 and TRBJ2-1, with D maybe TRBD2 (6 bases). The V end was cut by 4 bases, the J end by 8 bases, with 24 bases between. Per the germline V gene, CDR1 is SGHDN and CDR2 is FVKESK. The CDR3 has 17 amino acids. CDR3 loop: CASSLRAHSGRPDEQFF. CDR3 in DNA: TGTGCCAGCAGCCTCCGGGCCCATAGCGGCCGCCCAGATGAGCAGTTCTTC.

The chain recombines TRBV7-9 with TRBJ1-2; maybe TRBD1 (6 bases). The CDR3 spans 16 residues. Germline CDR1 and CDR2: SEHNR and FQNEAQ (reference sequence). The germline V and J ends were trimmed by 2 bases and 5 bases, with 18 bases remaining between them. The CDR3 coding sequence is TGTGCCAGCAGCTTATCCTCGGACAGTTTTTGGTATGGCTACACCTTC. Its translation: CASSLSSDSFWYGYTF.

This clonotype was counted at least ten times. The V and J genes are TRBV28 and TRBJ2-5; 10 bases align to TRBD2. Trimming took 5 bases from V and 3 from J; bases not matched to a gene: 9. The CDR3 extends over 16 amino acids. Germline V CDR1 and CDR2: MDHEN, SYDVKM. The CDR3 region is CASSPKAGGLEETQYF. Written as DNA, the CDR3 is TGTGCCAGCAGTCCGAAAGCGGGGGGGCTGGAAGAGACCCAGTACTTC. Together with reference TRBV28 and TRBJ2-5, the CDR3 gives the full variable domain: DVKVTQSSRYLVKRTGEKVFLECVQDMDHENMFWYRQDPGLGLRLIYFSYDVKMKEKGDIPEGYSVSREKKERFSLILESASTNQTSMYLCASSPKAGGLEETQYFGPGTRLLVL.